Following are 12 T cell receptor beta chains from one sample sequenced in a study of T cells in Graves' hyperthyroidism and ophthalmopathy. Using RNA transcripts as the source, TCR beta CDR3 regions were amplified. HTBI primers drove first-round RT-PCR of the TCR CDR3. TCRdb itself ran the multiplex PCR reads through MiXCR, one entry per CDR3 protein. The repertoire holds more than 550,000 distinct CDR3 sequences, with around 20% as singletons. Sequenced: blood. The receptors come from a woman aged 50 to 65 with Graves' hyperthyroidism that later progressed to Graves' ophthalmopathy.

This clonotype has only one observation. The rearrangement uses TRBV20-1 and TRBJ1-5; no reliable D call. Germline CDR1 reads DFQATT; CDR2 reads SNEGSKA (reference sequence). The germline V and J ends were trimmed by 6 bases and 7 bases, with 16 bases remaining between them. This CDR3 has 13 amino acids. This CDR3 reads CSARSRGQQPQHF. The CDR3 DNA reads TGCAGTGCCCGCAGCCGGGGTCAACAGCCCCAGCATTTT.

This clonotype was counted ten times or more. The rearrangement joins TRBV2 to TRBJ2-2; TRBD1 or TRBD2 may be the D gene (6 bases each). The length of the CDR3 is 12 residues. Germline CDR1 reads SNHLY; CDR2 reads FYNNEI. This CDR3 is CARRGAVGELFF. The CDR3 coding sequence is TGTGCTAGAAGGGGGGCCGTCGGGGAGCTGTTTTTT.

The chain has TRBV12-5 and TRBJ2-3; 9 bases align to TRBD2. This CDR3 has 16 amino acids. Per the germline V gene, CDR1 is LGHNT and CDR2 is FRNRAP. Germline trimming cut 6 bases from V and 3 bases from J; bases unmatched to any gene: 10. The DNA of the CDR3 is TGTGCTAGTGGAGGCGGCGGGGGGGGGGGGACAGATACGCAGTATTTT. It yields the protein CASGGGGGGGTDTQYF.

This clonotype has only a few counts. The J gene is TRBJ1-6, the V gene TRBV12-3 or TRBV12-4, with 8 bases identical to TRBD1. J was trimmed by 5 bases and V by 5 bases; bases with no gene match: 2. The CDR3 is made up of 14 amino acids. The CDR3 DNA follows: TGTGCCAGCAGTCGGACAGGGAATAATTCACCCCTCCACTTT. Translating it yields CASSRTGNNSPLHF.

Many counts were recorded for this clonotype. The chain couples TRBV5-1 to TRBJ1-2; TRBD1 aligns across 12 bases. From germline, CDR1 is SGHRS and CDR2 YFSETQ. The ends lost 1 base at V and 7 bases at J; junction bases unmatched: 5. This CDR3 spans 15 amino acids. The CDR3 DNA reads as TGCGCCAGCAGCTTGAGGGACAGGGGGCATAGTGGCTACACCTTC. This encodes CASSLRDRGHSGYTF.

About this clonotype itself: A clone one base away is much larger, so this may be a read error. The chain combines TRBV12-3 or TRBV12-4 with TRBJ1-5, with D possibly being TRBD1 (5 bases). CDR3 length: 15 residues. Deletions cut 7 bases from V and 4 bases from J, with 17 bases between. The CDR3 here is CASILSGGKNQPQHF. The CDR3 nucleotides read TGTGCCAGCATCCTATCGGGGGGGAAAAATCAGCCCCAGCATTTT.

The V gene is TRBV4-1, the J gene TRBJ1-5, with D hard to call. Germline assignment: CDR1 MGHRA and CDR2 YSYEKL. The V end was cut by 0 bases, the J end by 0 bases, with 6 bases between. This CDR3 has 15 residues. CDR3 sequence: CASSQEQLSNQPQHF. The DNA of the CDR3 is TGCGCCAGCAGCCAAGAACAACTTAGCAATCAGCCCCAGCATTTT.

V is TRBV12-3 or TRBV12-4 and J is TRBJ2-5; 10 bases match TRBD2. The CDR3 length is 18 residues. V lost 4 bases and J lost 0; bases outside the gene matches: 11. CDR3 bases: TGTGCCAGCAGTTCTTTCCGGACTAGCGGAGTGTACCAAGAGACCCAGTACTTC. It yields the protein CASSSFRTSGVYQETQYF.

A note on this clonotype: This may be a read error, as it is one base from a much larger clone. Given the absence of the conserved phenylalanine or tryptophan at the CDR3 end, a read error is likely. The chain couples TRBV20-1 to TRBJ1-1, with D uncertain. CDR1 DFQATT and CDR2 SNEGSKA come from the germline V gene (reference sequence). V lost 5 bases, J lost 0 bases, and 13 bases lay in between. The CDR3 covers 14 residues. DNA for the CDR3: TGCAGTGCTTCGAGCTCCCTCGTGAACACTGAAGCTTTCCTT. It codes for CSASSSLVNTEAFL.

On this clonotype itself: Given a much more abundant clone one base away, this may be a read error. This rearrangement joins TRBV12-3 or TRBV12-4 to TRBJ1-2; D call uncertain. The CDR3 is 13 residues long. The DNA of the CDR3 is TGTGCCTGCAGCCCGGAGCCCTTCTATGGCTACACCTTC. This sequence encodes CACSPEPFYGYTF.

The chain is built from TRBV6-5 and TRBJ1-2; TRBD1 aligns across 8 bases. This CDR3 region has 17 residues. The germline gives CDR1 MNHEY, CDR2 SVGAGI. J was trimmed by 0 bases and V by 4 bases; bases with no gene match: 10. In nucleotides, the CDR3 is TGTGCCAGCAGTTCCACACGATCGACAGGGGCTAACTATGGCTACACCTTC. It codes for CASSSTRSTGANYGYTF.

The sample holds many counts of this clonotype. This chain connects TRBV5-1 to TRBJ2-7; perhaps TRBD1 as D (6 bases). The CDR3 length is 15 residues. Trimming took off 5 bases at V and 0 bases at J, with 15 bases between the two ends. Germline lookup yields CDR1 SGHRS and CDR2 YFSETQ. DNA for the CDR3: TGCGCCAGCAGACAATACAGGGACCTCTCCTACGAGCAGTACTTC. Translated: CASRQYRDLSYEQYF.